These 7 T cell receptor beta chains originate from one sample sequenced in a study of spatial heterogeneity in lung cancer. Whole-study findings and limits: One measure, the expanded intratumoral alpha and beta TCR count, tracked tumor mutation counts.

Their specific antigens are unknown. MiXCR was run by TCRdb on the 5' RACE reads, yielding one entry per CDR3 protein. This table has fewer than 20,000 distinct CDR3 sequences, approximately 6.9% appearing once. Described time point: sample taken at primary tumor resection. This sample comprised lung tumor tissue, obtained at surgery. These receptors came from a female donor with early-stage non-small cell lung cancer.

This clonotype was recorded at least ten times. A library made for alpha chains picked up this beta chain off target, so its size means little. The V call is TRBV7-9, the J call TRBJ2-4; 7 bases are shared with TRBD1. This CDR3 region has 21 residues. V gave up 2 bases and J gave up 2 bases; unmatched junction bases: 21. Per the germline V gene, CDR1 is SEHNR and CDR2 is FQNEAQ (reference sequence). CDR3 region: CASSLTAPGRGSDRTKNIQYF. DNA for the CDR3: TGTGCCAGCAGCTTAACCGCCCCGGGACGGGGATCGGACAGGACCAAAAACATTCAGTACTTC.

This clonotype was observed at least ten times. Since the library was made to target alpha chains, this beta chain is a stray read and its abundance is not meaningful. V and J are TRBV9 and TRBJ2-1, with 9 nucleotides matching TRBD2. The CDR3 covers 15 residues. CDR1 and CDR2 from the germline V gene are SGDLS and YYNGEE. V was clipped by 3 bases and J by 7 bases; unmatched bases: 8. The DNA of the CDR3 is TGTGCCAGCAGCGCCGCGGGGGGGCCCGAAAATGAGCAGTTCTTC. Its translation: CASSAAGGPENEQFF.

About this clonotype: The library was prepared for alpha chains; this beta chain is a stray read, so its frequency means little. The J gene is TRBJ1-1, the V gene TRBV18, with unresolved D. The germline CDR1 and CDR2 sequences are KGHSH and LQKENI. V shed 2 bases and J shed 0 bases, with 16 bases lying between them. The CDR3 is made up of 17 amino acids. CDR3 DNA: TGTGCCAGCTCACCAACAGTTAGCAGGAACCTGAACACTGAAGCTTTCTTT. Translation gives CASSPTVSRNLNTEAFF.

This clonotype has at least ten counts. Within a library made for alpha chains, this beta chain is off target, and its count is uninformative. CDR3 region: CASSLGALGGYTF. Written as DNA, the CDR3 is TGTGCCAGCAGCTTAGGGGCCTTAGGGGGCTACACCTTC. The rearrangement links TRBV11-3 to TRBJ1-2; D ambiguous. V gave up 1 base and J gave up 8 bases, with 11 bases separating them. This CDR3 is built from 13 residues. Germline CDR1 is SGHNT and CDR2 is YENEEA.

Notes on this clonotype: This beta chain is a stray read from a library made for alpha chains; its abundance is not meaningful. The rearrangement links TRBV14 to TRBJ2-7; D not certain. The germline CDR1 and CDR2 sequences are SGHDN and FVKESK. The length of the CDR3 is 14 residues. Trimming cost V 2 bases and J 1 base, with 9 bases left between them. The CDR3 DNA reads as TGTGCCAGCAGCCAACTTGGGTCTTCCTACGAGCAGTACTTC. It specifies CASSQLGSSYEQYF. Together with reference TRBV14 and TRBJ2-7, the CDR3 gives the full variable domain: EAGVTQFPSHSVIEKGQTVTLRCDPISGHDNLYWYRRVMGKEIKFLLHFVKESKQDESGMPNNRFLAERTGGTYSTLKVQPAELEDSGVYFCASSQLGSSYEQYFGPGTRLTVT.

Many counts were recorded for this clonotype. This beta chain represents an off-target read in a library built for alpha chains; its size is of limited meaning. This chain links TRBV6-1 with TRBJ2-1; D might be TRBD1 (5 bases). The germline V and J ends were trimmed by 1 base and 4 bases, with 17 bases remaining between them. CDR3 length: 17 amino acids. Germline assignment: CDR1 MNHNS and CDR2 SASEGT. CDR3 region: CASSEGRTNPVYNEQFF. In DNA, the CDR3 is TGTGCCAGCAGTGAAGGTCGGACAAATCCCGTTTACAATGAGCAGTTCTTC.

This clonotype was seen more than once but under ten times. The library was built for alpha chains, so this beta chain is an off-target read and its size means little. V and J are TRBV20-1 and TRBJ2-5, with D tentatively TRBD1 (5 bases). Germline V lookup: CDR1 DFQATT, CDR2 SNEGSKA (reference sequence). Trimming stripped 5 bases from V and 0 bases from J, with 19 bases between. The CDR3 covers 16 residues. The DNA of the CDR3 is TGCAGTGCTCCCCCCATGGGGCTACAGTACCAAGAGACCCAGTACTTC. Translation: CSAPPMGLQYQETQYF.